These 26 T cell receptor beta chains share one sample of origin, sequenced in a study of Ad26.COV2.S vaccination and SARS-CoV-2 variants. Sequencing was performed with immunoSEQ multiplex PCR; in TCRdb, only in-frame clones are kept and a portion is missing. The profile shows 43,000 or so clones, roughly 83% of them singletons. Sequenced material: peripheral blood, taken after recovery from COVID-19. These receptors originate from a human donor who had recovered from COVID-19.

The chain couples TRBV3-1 (or the pseudogene TRBV3-2) to TRBJ1-2, with 8 bases matching TRBD1. J lost 5 bases, V lost 3 bases, and 5 bases had no gene match. Germline CDR1 and CDR2: LGHDT and YNNKEL (reference sequence). CDR3 length: 14 amino acids. CDR3 in amino acids: CASSHLTGEYGYTF. The CDR3 region has the DNA TGTGCCAGCAGCCACTTGACAGGGGAATATGGCTACACCTTC.

This chain joins TRBV7-9 and TRBJ2-5; unclear D gene. CDR3 size: 14 residues. CDR1 and CDR2 (germline): SEHNR, FQNEAQ (reference sequence). V lost 2 bases and J 5 bases, leaving 12 bases between the germline ends. For the CDR3, the DNA is TGTGCCAGCAGCTTACAATACGGTCGGGAGACCCAGTACTTC. It translates to CASSLQYGRETQYF.

The chain combines TRBV7-9 with TRBJ2-5; the D call may be TRBD1 or TRBD2 (5 bases each). Germline V gives CDR1 SEHNR, CDR2 FQNEAQ (reference sequence). CDR3 length: 15 amino acids. Trimming cost V 1 base and J 9 bases, with 18 bases left between them. CDR3: CASSLGSGTLLAQYF. The CDR3 bases are TGTGCCAGCAGCTTAGGCTCAGGGACCCTATTGGCCCAGTACTTC. The full variable domain, its missing parts supplied by reference TRBV7-9 and TRBJ2-5, is DTGVSQNPRHKITKRGQNVTFRCDPISEHNRLYWYRQTLGQGPEFLTYFQNEAQLEKSRLLSDRFSAERPKGSFSTLEIQRTEQGDSAMYLCASSLGSGTLLAQYFGPGTRLLVL.

This chain links TRBV5-5 with TRBJ1-1; D is undetermined. V was cut by 0 bases and J by 4 bases, with 4 bases left in between. This CDR3 is 12 amino acids long. Germline V gives CDR1 SGHKS, CDR2 YYEKEE (reference sequence). Here the CDR3 reads CASSLAFTEAFF. DNA for the CDR3: TGTGCCAGCAGCTTGGCGTTCACTGAAGCTTTCTTT.

CDR3 loop: CASSVGSGGRTDTQYF. CDR3 coding DNA: TGCGCCAGCAGTGTGGGTAGCGGGGGGCGCACAGATACGCAGTATTTT. V and J are TRBV10-2 and TRBJ2-3; 10 bases fit TRBD2. The CDR3 runs 16 residues. Looked up from germline, CDR1 is WSHSY and CDR2 is SAAADI. Trimming removed 4 bases from V and 1 base from J; junction bases left unmatched: 5.

V is TRBV28 and J is TRBJ2-1, with 13 bases fitting TRBD2. This CDR3 spans 14 amino acids. The V gene end was trimmed by 6 bases and the J gene end by 8 bases; junction bases not matched to a gene: 4. The germline V gene has CDR1 MDHEN and CDR2 SYDVKM. The CDR3 bases are TGTGCCAGCAGGGGACTAGCGGGACGCCATGAGCAGTTCTTC. Protein: CASRGLAGRHEQFF.

The genes are TRBV2 and TRBJ1-1; the D gene is possibly TRBD1 (6 bases). Trimming removed 7 bases from V and 1 base from J, with 16 bases in between. Per the germline V gene, CDR1 is SNHLY and CDR2 is FYNNEI. The CDR3 length is 15 residues. The CDR3 nucleotides read TGTGCCAGCAACCTGCAGGGGCGAGGGAACACTGAAGCTTTCTTT. It specifies CASNLQGRGNTEAFF.

The chain has TRBV15 and TRBJ2-3; a weak D match, TRBD2 (5 bases). The CDR3 has 16 amino acids. CDR1 and CDR2 from the germline V gene are LNHNV and YYDKDF (reference sequence). Trimming took 0 bases from V and 6 from J, leaving 16 bases between them. The chain's CDR3 is CATSRDLSEGPDTQYF. The CDR3 DNA reads as TGTGCCACCAGCAGAGACCTCAGCGAGGGTCCCGATACGCAGTATTTT.

The genes are TRBV5-1 and TRBJ2-7, with 7 bases lining up with TRBD2. J was trimmed by 7 bases and V by 3 bases; bases with no gene match: 13. The CDR3 is made up of 15 amino acids. Germline values: CDR1 SGHRS, CDR2 YFSETQ. The CDR3 sequence is CASSWTTGGSGEQYF. The CDR3 DNA follows: TGCGCCAGCAGCTGGACGACCGGGGGGTCTGGGGAGCAGTACTTC.

The rearrangement links TRBV30 to TRBJ1-1, with D unresolved. V lost 7 bases, J lost 1 base, and 7 bases lay in between. Germline values: CDR1 GTSNPN, CDR2 SVGIG (reference sequence). The CDR3 extends over 11 amino acids. The chain's CDR3 is CASKTNTEAFF. The DNA for the CDR3 is TGTGCCTCTAAGACGAACACTGAAGCTTTCTTT.

The gene calls are TRBV5-1 and TRBJ1-1; D is undetermined. With 0 bases removed from V and 5 bases from J, the gap between germline ends came to 11 bases. Germline V gene data show CDR1 as SGHRS and CDR2 as YFSETQ. The CDR3 extends over 14 amino acids. The CDR3 protein is CASSLGSAGTEAFF. In DNA form, the CDR3 reads TGCGCCAGCAGCTTGGGATCGGCGGGGACTGAAGCTTTCTTT. The full variable domain, rest sourced from reference TRBV5-1 and TRBJ1-1, is KAGVTQTPRYLIKTRGQQVTLSCSPISGHRSVSWYQQTPGQGLQFLFEYFSETQRNKGNFPGRFSGRQFSNSRSEMNVSTLELGDSALYLCASSLGSAGTEAFFGQGTRLTVV.

The chain is built from TRBV6-2 or TRBV6-3 and TRBJ2-3; a possible D gene is TRBD1 (5 bases). The CDR3 extends over 16 amino acids. The germline gives CDR1 MNHEY, CDR2 SVGEGT. The V and J ends lost 2 bases and 0 bases respectively, with 12 bases between them. In DNA, the CDR3 is TGTGCCAGCAGTTACGACAGAAAGACCAGCACAGATACGCAGTATTTT. This gives the protein CASSYDRKTSTDTQYF.

The chain carries TRBV18 and TRBJ1-1, with D possibly matching TRBD1 (5 bases). The CDR3 covers 14 residues. The V end lost 3 bases, the J end lost 8 bases, and 16 bases lay between the germline ends. The germline CDR1 and CDR2 sequences are KGHSH and LQKENI. CDR3 region: CASSPSTRTWEAFF. The CDR3 DNA is TGTGCCAGCTCACCCTCCACGAGGACATGGGAAGCTTTCTTT.

This chain connects TRBV19 to TRBJ2-7, with a possible D match to TRBD2 (5 bases). CDR1 and CDR2 (germline): LNHDA, SQIVND (reference sequence). The CDR3 runs 14 residues. Trimming removed 6 bases at V and 2 bases at J, with 14 bases between. The chain's CDR3 is CASRINSGAYEQYF. DNA of the CDR3: TGTGCCAGTAGGATTAACTCCGGGGCCTACGAGCAGTACTTC.

The rearrangement links TRBV9 to TRBJ1-5; D is undetermined. Trimming took off 0 bases at V and 2 bases at J, with 9 bases between the two ends. Germline CDR1 SGDLS, CDR2 YYNGEE. There are 15 residues in the CDR3. CDR3 sequence reads: CASSVDGIGNQPQHF. The CDR3 DNA sequence: TGTGCCAGCAGCGTAGACGGAATTGGCAATCAGCCCCAGCATTTT. The full variable domain, completed using reference TRBV9 and TRBJ1-5, is DSGVTQTPKHLITATGQRVTLRCSPRSGDLSVYWYQQSLDQGLQFLIQYYNGEERAKGNILERFSAQQFPDLHSELNLSSLELGDSALYFCASSVDGIGNQPQHFGDGTRLSIL.

In nucleotides, the CDR3 is TGTGCCAGCAGTCCGGCAGAGGACAGGGTTTATGGCTACACCTTC. Its translation: CASSPAEDRVYGYTF. The chain employs TRBV6-5 and TRBJ1-2; 8 nucleotides align to TRBD1. Germline lookup yields CDR1 MNHEY and CDR2 SVGAGI. With V trimmed by 5 bases and J by 5 bases, 10 bases remained unmatched. The CDR3 covers 15 residues.

This clone was seen once. This chain joins TRBV11-2 and TRBJ2-1; 8 bases line up with TRBD2. The CDR3 sequence is 17 residues long. After removal of 5 bases from V and 7 bases from J, the junction contained 16 bases not matched to a gene. Germline loops: CDR1 SGHAT, CDR2 FQNNGV. In DNA form, the CDR3 reads TGTGCCAGCAGCCTGGGCATCAGCGGGGGCTGGGGGAATGAGCAGTTCTTC. Its translation is CASSLGISGGWGNEQFF.

Concerning this clone itself: Other DNA variants within this sample encode the same CDR3. V and J are TRBV3-1 (or the pseudogene TRBV3-2) and TRBJ1-1, with no clear D. Germline values: CDR1 LGHDT, CDR2 YNNKEL (reference sequence). V lost 3 bases, J lost 4 bases, and 9 bases lay in between. The CDR3 has 13 amino acids. CDR3 region: CASSQFLGTEAFF. The CDR3 DNA follows: TGTGCCAGCAGCCAGTTCCTTGGCACTGAAGCTTTCTTT.

The chain employs TRBV7-2 and TRBJ2-2; D not resolved. The CDR3 is 15 residues long. V lost 0 bases and J 4 bases, leaving 9 bases between the germline ends. Germline CDR1 is SGHTA and CDR2 is FQGNSA. The CDR3 region is CASSLAFRGTGELFF. The CDR3 coding sequence is TGTGCCAGCAGCTTAGCGTTCCGTGGCACCGGGGAGCTGTTTTTT.

This chain connects TRBV27 to TRBJ1-4; 7 nucleotides match TRBD1. The CDR3 loop spans 14 amino acids. V lost 6 bases to trimming and J lost 6 bases; unmatched junction nucleotides: 7. The germline V gene has CDR1 MNHEY and CDR2 SMNVEV (reference sequence). CDR3 loop: CASSTQGRDEKLFF. The CDR3 DNA reads TGTGCCAGCAGCACACAGGGGAGGGATGAAAAACTGTTTTTT.

This sequence joins TRBV6-5 and TRBJ1-2, with a tentative D call TRBD1 (5 bases). The V gene's germline CDR1 is MNHEY and CDR2 SVGAGI. Trimming left V 5 bases short and J 3 bases short, with 10 bases between. CDR3 length equals 13 residues. The CDR3 spells CASSKTVDYGYTF. The CDR3 DNA sequence: TGTGCCAGCAGTAAGACAGTAGACTATGGCTACACCTTC.

This clone has a single count. The rearrangement links TRBV10-3 to TRBJ2-2, with 7 bases lining up with TRBD2. Germline CDR1 reads ENHRY; CDR2 reads SYGVKD. Trimming cost V 5 bases and J 3 bases; bases outside gene matches: 0. The CDR3 runs 13 residues. The CDR3 reads CAISRGDTGELFF. CDR3 DNA sequence: TGTGCCATCAGTCGGGGGGACACCGGGGAGCTGTTTTTT.

The CDR3 reads CASSMTHPAGGYTF. The CDR3 DNA reads as TGTGCCAGTAGTATGACGCACCCGGCGGGGGGCTACACCTTC. The V call is TRBV19, the J call TRBJ1-2; D uncertain. The CDR3 runs to 14 residues. V lost 3 bases, J lost 8 bases, and 16 bases lay in between. Germline loops: CDR1 LNHDA, CDR2 SQIVND (reference sequence).

The rearrangement links TRBV24-1 to TRBJ1-2; D is perhaps TRBD1 (6 bases). Germline assignment: CDR1 KGHDR and CDR2 SFDVKD. V was trimmed by 2 bases and J by 4 bases, leaving 10 bases between them. The length of the CDR3 is 14 residues. As DNA, the CDR3 is TGTGCCACCAGTGATTCCGGGACACCCTATGGCTACACCTTC. Amino acids: CATSDSGTPYGYTF.

The chain uses TRBV5-6 and TRBJ2-5; perhaps TRBD2 as D (6 bases). V was cut by 4 bases and J by 7 bases, with 11 bases left in between. Per the germline V gene, CDR1 is SGHDT and CDR2 is YYEEEE. The CDR3 sequence is 12 residues long. As DNA, the CDR3 is TGTGCCAGCAGCCGGATGGGGGGGACCCAGTACTTC. Its translation: CASSRMGGTQYF.

This chain links TRBV27 with TRBJ2-1, with 7 bases that match TRBD2. CDR1 and CDR2 from the germline V gene are MNHEY and SMNVEV (reference sequence). Unmatched junction bases numbered 13, after V lost 5 bases and J lost 9 bases. The CDR3 has 15 amino acids. As DNA, the CDR3 is TGTGCCAGCAGTGCAGCGGGGACCCCTCCTATTGAGCAGTTCTTC. Translation: CASSAAGTPPIEQFF.